The 19 T cell receptor beta chains below were found in one sample sequenced in a study of shared clonotypes between healthy human individuals (dated by TCRdb to 2019 to 2021). The library was prepared using the immunoSEQ multiplex PCR assay. Sourced from immuneACCESS, this table was stored by TCRdb with only in-frame sequences that have V and J called. A share of the clones is absent; for the studies checked, an unresolved V gene accounts for under half, and the remainder has no known explanation. In all, the sample holds fewer than 3 million clones, and just under 95% of those were seen once. The ten largest clones take up approximately 0.4% of the sample. Sequencing used naive CD4+ T cells from PBMCs. According to the study, the label for this sample's cell subset or site signals: CD45RA+ positively selected. All receptors derive from a man aged 18-30 years in good health. Some clones in this sample may be carry-over from other donors' samples.

The genes are TRBV10-3 and TRBJ2-5; D is possibly TRBD1 (5 bases). Trimming removed 2 bases at V and 0 bases at J, with 7 bases between. The germline V gene has CDR1 ENHRY and CDR2 SYGVKD. The CDR3 runs to 14 residues. CDR3 DNA sequence: TGTGCCATCAGTGAGAAGGGGTACCAAGAGACCCAGTACTTC. Translation: CAISEKGYQETQYF.

V gene TRBV9 combines with J gene TRBJ1-2; possibly TRBD1 for D (6 bases). The CDR3 loop spans 12 amino acids. Trimming shortened V by 3 bases and J by 7 bases, and 10 bases separated the two germline ends. Germline V gene sequence: CDR1 SGDLS, CDR2 YYNGEE. The CDR3 reads CASSAGVVGYTF. CDR3 nucleotide sequence: TGTGCCAGCAGCGCAGGGGTGGTTGGCTACACCTTC.

The chain carries TRBV29-1 and TRBJ2-3; 7 bases are shared with TRBD2. The ends lost 6 bases at V and 3 bases at J; junction bases unmatched: 9. Per germline, CDR1 SQVTM and CDR2 ANQGSEA. The CDR3 runs to 14 residues. The CDR3 region has the DNA TGCAGCGTCAACTACGCGGGGGATACAGATACGCAGTATTTT. Encoded protein: CSVNYAGDTDTQYF.

J is TRBJ2-2 and V is TRBV19; 14 bases agree with TRBD2. With 4 bases clipped from V and 4 bases from J, the junction kept 5 bases outside the gene matches. The length of the CDR3 is 17 residues. In germline, CDR1 is LNHDA, CDR2 SQIVND (reference sequence). Here the CDR3 DNA reads TGTGCCAGTAGTAGGGGACTAGCGGGAGTTGTCACCGGGGAGCTGTTTTTT. Its protein is CASSRGLAGVVTGELFF.

The chain employs TRBV2 and TRBJ2-5; D is uncertain. The CDR3 has 14 residues. Germline values: CDR1 SNHLY, CDR2 FYNNEI. The germline V and J ends were trimmed by 3 bases and 5 bases, with 13 bases remaining between them. The CDR3, as DNA: TGTGCCAGCAGTGATAATAGAGGAACTGAGACCCAGTACTTC. Protein: CASSDNRGTETQYF.

The chain links TRBV6-4 to TRBJ2-3; TRBD2 might be the D (5 bases). Germline CDR1 and CDR2: MRHNA and SNTAGT. This CDR3 contains 10 residues. V was trimmed by 9 bases and J by 6 bases, leaving 7 bases between them. The CDR3 is CARGEDTQYF. Here the CDR3 DNA reads TGTGCCAGGGGAGAGGATACGCAGTATTTT.

In this sample, this clone turned up once. Other DNA sequences in the sample encode the same CDR3. The chain employs TRBV28 and TRBJ2-2; maybe TRBD2 (6 bases). The CDR3 is made up of 15 amino acids. Between the trimmed V and J ends, which lost 3 bases and 0 bases, there was a span of 8 bases. Per germline, CDR1 MDHEN and CDR2 SYDVKM. Written as DNA, the CDR3 is TGTGCCAGCAGTTTTAGCGGTGCGAACACCGGGGAGCTGTTTTTT. It encodes CASSFSGANTGELFF. Drawing the rest from reference TRBV28 and TRBJ2-2, the complete variable domain is DVKVTQSSRYLVKRTGEKVFLECVQDMDHENMFWYRQDPGLGLRLIYFSYDVKMKEKGDIPEGYSVSREKKERFSLILESASTNQTSMYLCASSFSGANTGELFFGEGSRLTVL.

The chain joins TRBV28 to TRBJ2-7; 12 bases are a match to TRBD2. V dropped 5 bases and J dropped 2; count of bases not matched to a gene: 4. The CDR3 has 15 residues. CDR1 is MDHEN, CDR2 SYDVKM, per germline. For the CDR3, the DNA is TGTGCCAGCAGTGGTCTAGCGGGAGGGCCCTACGAGCAGTACTTC. It codes for CASSGLAGGPYEQYF.

The gene calls are TRBV7-9 and TRBJ1-4; D may be TRBD1 (5 bases). Per germline, CDR1 SEHNR and CDR2 FQNEAQ (reference sequence). Trimming removed 1 base at V and 7 bases at J, with 13 bases between. This CDR3 spans 15 amino acids. The CDR3 protein is CASSLGAGGSEKLFF. CDR3 in DNA: TGTGCCAGCAGCTTAGGGGCCGGGGGGAGTGAAAAACTGTTTTTT.

The CDR3, as DNA: TGTGCCAGCAGCGCCGCCCCAGGCACCTACAATGAGCAGTTCTTC. It specifies CASSAAPGTYNEQFF. The gene calls are TRBV7-3 and TRBJ2-1; D call uncertain. The CDR3 sequence is 15 residues long. Looked up from germline, CDR1 is SGHTA and CDR2 is FQGTGA. Deletions cut 5 bases from V and 2 bases from J, with 13 bases between.

Turning to this clone: Other DNA sequences in the sample encode the same CDR3. The chain joins TRBV7-2 to TRBJ2-7; 7 bases agree with TRBD2. Trimming cost V 5 bases and J 2 bases; bases outside gene matches: 6. In germline, CDR1 is SGHTA, CDR2 FQGNSA. This CDR3 contains 14 residues. DNA for the CDR3: TGTGCCAGCAGCCCACGCGGGGGACCCTACGAGCAGTACTTC. Its protein product is CASSPRGGPYEQYF. The full variable domain, rest sourced from reference TRBV7-2 and TRBJ2-7, is GAGVSQSPSNKVTEKGKDVELRCDPISGHTALYWYRQSLGQGLEFLIYFQGNSAPDKSGLPSDRFSAERTGGSVSTLTIQRTQQEDSAVYLCASSPRGGPYEQYFGPGTRLTVT.

This chain uses TRBV11-2 with TRBJ2-1; 9 bases align to TRBD1. V trimming: 1 base; J trimming: 2 bases; junction bases outside the gene matches: 3. The CDR3 sequence is 16 residues long. Germline CDR1 SGHAT, CDR2 FQNNGV. CDR3 protein: CASSLGDRAPYNEQFF. CDR3 nucleotides: TGTGCCAGCAGCTTAGGGGACAGGGCCCCCTACAATGAGCAGTTCTTC. The complete variable domain, with remaining parts taken from reference TRBV11-2 and TRBJ2-1, reads EAGVAQSPRYKIIEKRQSVAFWCNPISGHATLYWYQQILGQGPKLLIQFQNNGVVDDSQLPKDRFSAERLKGVDSTLKIQPAKLEDSAVYLCASSLGDRAPYNEQFFGPGTRLTVL.

The V and J genes are TRBV5-4 and TRBJ2-7; 9 bases line up with TRBD1. CDR1 and CDR2 (germline): SGHNT, YYREEE (reference sequence). CDR3 size: 15 residues. V dropped 1 base and J dropped 5; count of bases not matched to a gene: 7. The CDR3 sequence is CASSLPGTGSHEQYF. CDR3 DNA sequence: TGTGCCAGCAGCTTGCCTGGGACAGGGTCCCACGAGCAGTACTTC.

CDR3: CASSLNPRVAFF. DNA for the CDR3: TGTGCCAGCAGCTTAAACCCAAGAGTAGCTTTCTTT. The chain recombines TRBV11-2 with TRBJ1-1; D remains ambiguous. Per germline, CDR1 SGHAT and CDR2 FQNNGV. This CDR3 contains 12 residues. V dropped 2 bases and J dropped 10 bases, with 11 bases sitting between them.

The rearrangement links TRBV28 to TRBJ1-2; weak D call: TRBD1 (5 bases). Trimming took off 2 bases at V and 3 bases at J, with 22 bases between the two ends. The length of the CDR3 is 18 residues. Germline values: CDR1 MDHEN, CDR2 SYDVKM. The CDR3 sequence: CASSLSRARVAPYYGYTF. The CDR3 DNA reads as TGTGCCAGCAGTTTAAGTAGGGCCAGGGTGGCACCCTACTATGGCTACACCTTC.

The chain uses TRBV4-2 and TRBJ2-3; D is perhaps TRBD2 (6 bases). The CDR3 has 16 residues. Germline V lookup: CDR1 LGHNA, CDR2 YNFKEQ. The ends were cut back, 0 bases at V and 3 bases at J, with 13 bases in the middle. CDR3 loop: CASSQEAPGVTDTQYF. The CDR3 DNA reads as TGTGCCAGCAGCCAAGAGGCTCCGGGAGTAACAGATACGCAGTATTTT.

The rearrangement uses TRBV7-2 and TRBJ2-7; 9 bases fit TRBD1. Germline trimming cut 5 bases from V and 2 bases from J; bases unmatched to any gene: 4. This CDR3 contains 14 residues. The germline gives CDR1 SGHTA, CDR2 FQGNSA. The CDR3 region is CASSPTGGPYEQYF. As DNA, the CDR3 is TGTGCCAGCAGCCCCACAGGGGGCCCCTACGAGCAGTACTTC.

This chain joins TRBV10-3 and TRBJ1-2, with D possibly TRBD1 on 6 matching bases. Germline CDR1 ENHRY, CDR2 SYGVKD. The CDR3 sequence is 15 residues long. The ends were cut back, 6 bases at V and 2 bases at J, with 16 bases in the middle. This CDR3 reads CAIRATGSQNYGYTF. The CDR3 nucleotides are TGTGCCATCAGAGCTACAGGGTCCCAGAACTATGGCTACACCTTC.

V usage is TRBV6-5 and J usage is TRBJ1-1; D unresolved. The V end was cut by 6 bases, the J end by 6 bases, with 14 bases between. This CDR3 contains 13 residues. CDR1 is MNHEY and CDR2 is SVGAGI in the germline V gene. The CDR3 sequence: CASSRRYSPEAFF. CDR3 sequence (DNA): TGTGCCAGCAGCCGTCGTTATTCGCCTGAAGCTTTCTTT.